The 4 T cell receptor beta chains below were found in one sample sequenced in a study of shared clonotypes between healthy human individuals. Method: immunoSEQ multiplex PCR; TCRdb's copy keeps in-frame clones and lacks some. The sample records around 750,000 clones, over 65% being singletons. The sample was memory CD4+ T cells sorted from blood. The sample's subset: CD45RA-negative fraction. The receptors come from a woman aged 30 to 39 in good health.

The rearrangement links TRBV5-8 to TRBJ1-3; D gene ambiguous. The CDR3 is made up of 15 amino acids. Looked up from germline, CDR1 is SGHTS and CDR2 is YDEGEE. Trimming removed 3 bases at V and 0 bases at J, with 10 bases between. This CDR3 is CASSSYHRSGNTIYF. The CDR3 DNA follows: TGTGCCAGCAGCTCGTATCACCGCTCTGGAAACACCATATATTTT. Full variable domain (outside the CDR3, taken from reference TRBV5-8 and TRBJ1-3): EAGVTQSPTHLIKTRGQQATLRCSPISGHTSVYWYQQALGLGLQFLLWYDEGEERNRGNFPPRFSGRQFPNYSSELNVNALELEDSALYLCASSSYHRSGNTIYFGEGSWLTVV.

This clone came up once. V is TRBV5-1 and J is TRBJ1-1; D might be TRBD1 (5 bases). Germline V gene lookup returns CDR1 SGHRS and CDR2 YFSETQ. V shed 5 bases and J shed 0 bases, with 8 bases lying between them. This CDR3 comprises 13 residues. In DNA form, the CDR3 reads TGCGCCAGCAGACCAGGGATGAACACTGAAGCTTTCTTT. It specifies CASRPGMNTEAFF.

V usage is TRBV12-5 and J usage is TRBJ2-5, with TRBD1 matching over 11 bases. This CDR3 region has 16 residues. CDR1 is LGHNT, CDR2 FRNRAP, per germline. With 0 bases clipped from V and 7 bases from J, the junction kept 7 bases outside the gene matches. CDR3 DNA sequence: TGTGCTAGTGGTTTGGTACTCGGACAGGGGGCCTGGACCCAGTACTTC. This codes for CASGLVLGQGAWTQYF.

This sequence joins TRBV19 and TRBJ1-1, with a possible D match to TRBD1 (6 bases). Deletions cut 0 bases from V and 4 bases from J, with 12 bases between. The CDR3 totals 15 residues. Germline loops: CDR1 LNHDA, CDR2 SQIVND (reference sequence). DNA of the CDR3: TGTGCCAGTAGTATAGATTCTAAGGGGGGCACTGAAGCTTTCTTT. Protein sequence: CASSIDSKGGTEAFF.